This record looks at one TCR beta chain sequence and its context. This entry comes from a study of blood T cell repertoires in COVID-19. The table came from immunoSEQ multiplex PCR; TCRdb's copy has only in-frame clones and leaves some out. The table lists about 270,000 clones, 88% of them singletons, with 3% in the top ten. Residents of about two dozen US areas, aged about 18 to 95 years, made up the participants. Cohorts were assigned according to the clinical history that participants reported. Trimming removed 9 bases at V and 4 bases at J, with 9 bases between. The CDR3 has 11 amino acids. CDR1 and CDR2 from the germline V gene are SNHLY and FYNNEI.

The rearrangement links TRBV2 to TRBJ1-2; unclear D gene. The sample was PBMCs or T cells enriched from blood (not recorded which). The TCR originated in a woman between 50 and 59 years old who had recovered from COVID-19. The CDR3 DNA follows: TGTGCCAGTCAGTTGCTCTATGGCTACACCTTC. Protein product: CASQLLYGYTF.